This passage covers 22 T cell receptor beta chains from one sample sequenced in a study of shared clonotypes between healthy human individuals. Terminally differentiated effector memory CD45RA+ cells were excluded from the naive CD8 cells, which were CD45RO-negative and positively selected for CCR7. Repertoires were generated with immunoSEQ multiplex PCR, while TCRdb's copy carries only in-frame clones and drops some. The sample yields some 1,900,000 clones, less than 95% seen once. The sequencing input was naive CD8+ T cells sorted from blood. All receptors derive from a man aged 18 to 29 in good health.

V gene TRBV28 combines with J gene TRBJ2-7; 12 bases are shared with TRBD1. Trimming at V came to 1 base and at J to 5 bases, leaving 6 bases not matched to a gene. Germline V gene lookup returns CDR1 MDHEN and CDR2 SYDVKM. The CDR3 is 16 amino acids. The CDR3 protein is CASSLLGTGGQDEQYF. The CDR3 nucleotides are TGTGCCAGCAGTTTATTGGGGACAGGGGGCCAGGACGAGCAGTACTTC.

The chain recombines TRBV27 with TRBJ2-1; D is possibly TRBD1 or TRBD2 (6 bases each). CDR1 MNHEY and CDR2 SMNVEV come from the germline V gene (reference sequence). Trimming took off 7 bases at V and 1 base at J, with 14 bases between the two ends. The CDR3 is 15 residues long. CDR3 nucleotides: TGTGCCAGCACCACTGGGGGGCCATCCTACAATGAGCAGTTCTTC. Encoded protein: CASTTGGPSYNEQFF.

The DNA for the CDR3 is TGTGCCAGCAGTAAGGGGACAATGGCGACAGATACGCAGTATTTT. Translating gives CASSKGTMATDTQYF. The chain recombines TRBV2 with TRBJ2-3, with a possible D match to TRBD1 (6 bases). The CDR3 is 15 residues long. Germline CDR1 is SNHLY and CDR2 is FYNNEI. V was trimmed by 5 bases and J by 3 bases, leaving 15 bases between them.

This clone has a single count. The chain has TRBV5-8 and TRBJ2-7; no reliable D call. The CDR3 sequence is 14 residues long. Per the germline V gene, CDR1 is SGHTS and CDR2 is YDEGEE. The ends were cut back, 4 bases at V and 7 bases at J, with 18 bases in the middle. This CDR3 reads CASSPGPTLREQYF. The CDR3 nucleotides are TGTGCCAGCAGCCCGGGCCCTACCCTACGAGAGCAGTACTTC.

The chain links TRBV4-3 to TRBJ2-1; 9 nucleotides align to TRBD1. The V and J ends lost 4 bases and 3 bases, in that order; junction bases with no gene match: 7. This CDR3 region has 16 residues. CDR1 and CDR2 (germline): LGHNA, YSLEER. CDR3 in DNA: TGCGCCAGCAGCCGGATTACAGGGGGCGTCTACAATGAGCAGTTCTTC. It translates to CASSRITGGVYNEQFF.

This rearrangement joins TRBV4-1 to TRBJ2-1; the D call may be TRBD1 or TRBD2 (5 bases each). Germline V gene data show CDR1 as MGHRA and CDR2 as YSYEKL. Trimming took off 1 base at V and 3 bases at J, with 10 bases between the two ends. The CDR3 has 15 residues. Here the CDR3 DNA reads TGCGCCAGCAGCCAAGTCGGGGACCTCTACAATGAGCAGTTCTTC. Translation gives CASSQVGDLYNEQFF.

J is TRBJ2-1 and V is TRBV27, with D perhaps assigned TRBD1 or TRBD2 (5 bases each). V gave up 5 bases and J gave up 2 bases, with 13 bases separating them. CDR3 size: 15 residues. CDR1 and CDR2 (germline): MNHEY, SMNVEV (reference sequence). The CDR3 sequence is CASSPGPKPYNEQFF. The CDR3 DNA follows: TGTGCCAGCAGTCCGGGACCGAAACCCTACAATGAGCAGTTCTTC.

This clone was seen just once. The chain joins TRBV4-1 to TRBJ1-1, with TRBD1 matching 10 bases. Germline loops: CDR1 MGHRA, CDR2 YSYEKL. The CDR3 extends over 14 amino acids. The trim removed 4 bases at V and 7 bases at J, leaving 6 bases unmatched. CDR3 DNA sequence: TGCGCCAGCAGCCTGGACAGGGGGGTGATTGAAGCTTTCTTT. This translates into CASSLDRGVIEAFF.

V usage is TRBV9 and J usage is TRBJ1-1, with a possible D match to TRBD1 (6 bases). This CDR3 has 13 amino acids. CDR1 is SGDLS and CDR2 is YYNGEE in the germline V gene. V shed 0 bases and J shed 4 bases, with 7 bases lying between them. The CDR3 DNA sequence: TGTGCCAGCAGCGTAGAGGACAGCACTGAAGCTTTCTTT. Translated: CASSVEDSTEAFF.

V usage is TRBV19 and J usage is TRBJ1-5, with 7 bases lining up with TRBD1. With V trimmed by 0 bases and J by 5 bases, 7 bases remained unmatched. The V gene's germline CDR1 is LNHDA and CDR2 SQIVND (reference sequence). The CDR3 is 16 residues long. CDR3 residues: CASSIDPTGMDQPQHF. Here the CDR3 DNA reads TGTGCCAGTAGTATAGACCCGACAGGGATGGATCAGCCCCAGCATTTT.

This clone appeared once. The DNA for the CDR3 is TGTGCCAGCAGTGTCAGGACTAGCGATTTTATGGGCTCCTACGAGCAGTACTTC. As protein: CASSVRTSDFMGSYEQYF. V gene TRBV6-1 combines with J gene TRBJ2-7; 9 nucleotides agree with TRBD2. Unmatched junction bases numbered 13, after V lost 4 bases and J lost 0 bases. CDR3 length: 18 residues. The V gene's germline CDR1 is MNHNS and CDR2 SASEGT.

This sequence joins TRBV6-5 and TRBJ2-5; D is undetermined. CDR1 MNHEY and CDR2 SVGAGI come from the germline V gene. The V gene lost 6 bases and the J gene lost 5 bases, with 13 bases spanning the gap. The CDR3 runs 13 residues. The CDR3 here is CASRHFNWETQYF. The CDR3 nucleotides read TGTGCCAGCAGACACTTTAATTGGGAGACCCAGTACTTC.

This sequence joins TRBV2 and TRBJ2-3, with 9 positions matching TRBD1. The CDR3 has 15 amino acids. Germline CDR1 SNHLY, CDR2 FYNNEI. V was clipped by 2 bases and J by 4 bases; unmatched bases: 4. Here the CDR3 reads CASSELRQGADTQYF. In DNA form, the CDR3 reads TGTGCCAGCAGTGAACTAAGACAGGGGGCAGATACGCAGTATTTT.

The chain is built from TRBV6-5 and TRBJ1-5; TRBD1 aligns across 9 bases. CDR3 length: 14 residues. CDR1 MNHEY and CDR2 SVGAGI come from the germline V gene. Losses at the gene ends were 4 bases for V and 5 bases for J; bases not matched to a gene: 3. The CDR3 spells CASSSGQGYQPQHF. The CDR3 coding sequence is TGTGCCAGCAGTTCCGGACAGGGGTATCAGCCCCAGCATTTT.

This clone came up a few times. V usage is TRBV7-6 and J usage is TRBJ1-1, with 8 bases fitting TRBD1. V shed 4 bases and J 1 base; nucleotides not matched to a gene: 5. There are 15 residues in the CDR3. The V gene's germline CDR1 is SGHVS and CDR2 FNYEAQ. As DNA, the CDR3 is TGTGCCAGCAGCTCCTGGACAGGGCAGAACACTGAAGCTTTCTTT. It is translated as CASSSWTGQNTEAFF.

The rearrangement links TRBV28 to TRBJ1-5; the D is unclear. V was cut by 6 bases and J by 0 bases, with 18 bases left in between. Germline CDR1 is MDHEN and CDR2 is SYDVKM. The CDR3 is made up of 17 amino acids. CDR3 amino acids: CASSLGLVRASNQPQHF. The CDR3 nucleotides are TGTGCCAGCAGCCTAGGCCTGGTCCGGGCTAGCAATCAGCCCCAGCATTTT.

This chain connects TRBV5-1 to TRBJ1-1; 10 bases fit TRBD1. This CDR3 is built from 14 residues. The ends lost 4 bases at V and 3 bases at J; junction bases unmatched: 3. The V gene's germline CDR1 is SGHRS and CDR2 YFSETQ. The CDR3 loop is CASSQGQGYTEAFF. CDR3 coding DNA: TGCGCCAGCAGCCAGGGACAGGGGTACACTGAAGCTTTCTTT.

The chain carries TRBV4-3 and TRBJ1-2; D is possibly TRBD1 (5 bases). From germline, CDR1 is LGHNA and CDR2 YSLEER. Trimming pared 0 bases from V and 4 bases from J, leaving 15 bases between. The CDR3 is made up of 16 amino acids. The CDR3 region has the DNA TGCGCCAGCAGCCAAGATCGGGGTCCAGGGAGCTATGGCTACACCTTC. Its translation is CASSQDRGPGSYGYTF.

This CDR3 reads CASSFIDGGGGYTF. The CDR3 region has the DNA TGTGCCAGCTCCTTTATTGACGGAGGCGGTGGCTACACCTTC. This chain uses TRBV6-5 with TRBJ1-2; D is unresolved. The V end was cut by 8 bases, the J end by 7 bases, with 20 bases between. Germline V gene data show CDR1 as MNHEY and CDR2 as SVGAGI. This CDR3 comprises 14 residues.

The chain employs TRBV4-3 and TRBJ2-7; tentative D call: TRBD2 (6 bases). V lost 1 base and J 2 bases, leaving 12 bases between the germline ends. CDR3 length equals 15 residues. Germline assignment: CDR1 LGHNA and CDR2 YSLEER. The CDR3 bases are TGCGCCAGCAGCCAAGGGATAGCGGTAACCTACGAGCAGTACTTC. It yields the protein CASSQGIAVTYEQYF.

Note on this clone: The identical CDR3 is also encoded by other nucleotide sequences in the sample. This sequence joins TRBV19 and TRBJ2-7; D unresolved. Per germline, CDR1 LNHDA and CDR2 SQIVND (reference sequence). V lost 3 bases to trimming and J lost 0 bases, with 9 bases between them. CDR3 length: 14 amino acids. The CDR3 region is CASSIGSPSYEQYF. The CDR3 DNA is TGTGCCAGTAGTATTGGCAGTCCCTCCTACGAGCAGTACTTC.

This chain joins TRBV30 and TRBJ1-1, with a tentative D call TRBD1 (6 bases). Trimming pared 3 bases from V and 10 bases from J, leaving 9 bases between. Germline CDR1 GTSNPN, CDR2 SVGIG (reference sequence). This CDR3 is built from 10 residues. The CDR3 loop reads CAWSSGVAFF. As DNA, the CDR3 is TGTGCCTGGAGCTCAGGGGTAGCTTTCTTT.